The entry below describes one TCR beta chain. Its antigen is unknown. The DNA ends 3 residues before the CDR3 does, and the rest of the CDR3 is filled in from the germline J gene. These data originate in a study of T cells in women clearing cervical HPV infection listed by TCRdb under 2018. The study in broad terms: Cases were about two dozen women with histologically confirmed HPV16-related CIN3 or worse, including 2 invasive cancers. Five blinded duplicates per group were added as quality controls, so that roughly 60 samples were obtained: approximately 50 participants and 10 replicates. Because only a few women had HLA typing data, the possibility that HLA type acted as a confounder could not be ruled out. Among cases, blood sampling came a median of roughly 150 days after lesion detection, with an interquartile range of about 85 to 220 days. In the parent cohort, about 10,000 women aged 18 or older were enrolled in Guanacaste, Costa Rica, during about 1993 to 1994 and then followed for less than 8 years. Blood from cases was collected at the visit where the lesion was first found, while blood from controls was collected once the infection could no longer be detected. Nested within Costa Rica's Guanacaste HPV Natural History Study, an exploratory proof-of-principle case-control study compared TCR repertoires across cervical HPV16 outcomes. Median age was about 32 years in cases versus roughly 40 in controls, and baseline characteristics did not differ significantly. The controls were 25 women whose single incident HPV16 infection cleared within 12 months with no development of precancer or cancer. Cases were matched to controls by age within five years and by the year the sample was collected. Study-level results and caveats: TRBV6-7 relative abundance was lower in cases than in controls (around 0.11% versus 0.16%; Bonferroni P = 0.0008). Significantly higher TCR repertoire richness was observed in CIN3+ cases than in controls across sequencing depths, whereas no difference in evenness was found. Cases were distinguished from controls with an estimated AUC of approximately 0.8 by random forest classifiers combining richness and V gene abundances. Because the number of T cells per sample was unknown, the richness differences could reflect varying T-cell content rather than repertoire biology. Because of the cross-sectional design, the study could not determine whether the associations came before infection or resulted from infection, and neither effector/memory subsets nor HPV-specific T cells were isolated.

TCR beta CDR3 regions were amplified by multiplex PCR from an average of roughly 1,300 ng genomic DNA per sample using the immunoSEQ assay. The assay corrected primer bias using a complete synthetic TCR repertoire to establish an amplification baseline. The amplicons were sequenced using the Illumina platform. For the original study's pipeline: Sequence errors were corrected by clustering with frequency ratios and a modified nearest-neighbor algorithm, and the sequences were then analyzed in the immunoSEQ Analyzer using IMGT gene definitions. At each rarefaction depth, TCR richness and evenness were averaged across 20 rarefaction repeats, and samples with fewer sequences than that depth were excluded. Wilcoxon rank sum tests with FDR correction were used to compare relative abundances of V, D and J genes between the groups. In the blinded duplicates, the intraclass correlation was approximately 96% for TCR richness and averaged around 78% across 55 to 75 gene segments. The immuneACCESS repertoire file appears here via TCRdb, limited to in-frame rearrangements. These files lack a portion of the clones; in checked studies, under half of the deficit traces to unresolved V genes, and the cause of the others is not known. V, J and clone size are those of that table, while D and trimming were read from the DNA. This sample's table has entries for some 40,000 clones. The top ten hold around 5% of the sample.

Every participant had a single incident cervical HPV16 infection, and women with prevalent HPV16 infections were excluded. Cervical HPV DNA was detected with MY09/MY11 PCR, and genotyping was done with dot-blot hybridization. Approximately 15 mL of heparinized blood were centrifuged, and the buffy coat was split into aliquots, frozen at -30 degrees C, and then kept at -80 degrees C. QIAGEN kits were used to extract genomic DNA from buffy coat specimens. CDR1 and CDR2 are read off the germline V gene as WSHSY and SAAADI. The CDR3 numbers 12 residues from cysteine through phenylalanine. The CDR3 was read in part: 27 bases, with the frame set at base 1. V and J are truncated by 4 bases and 7 bases respectively, leaving an intervening sequence of 8 bases.

The sequenced sample was blood buffy coat. The receptor was isolated from a woman aged 18-69 years with a cervical HPV16 infection that either progressed to CIN3+ or cleared (not recorded which). The sequence joins TRBV10-2 to TRBJ2-1, with no D gene named confidently. The CDR3 here reads CASSVNWNEQFF. The CDR3 bases that were read are TGCGCCAGCAGTGTAAACTGGAATGAG.